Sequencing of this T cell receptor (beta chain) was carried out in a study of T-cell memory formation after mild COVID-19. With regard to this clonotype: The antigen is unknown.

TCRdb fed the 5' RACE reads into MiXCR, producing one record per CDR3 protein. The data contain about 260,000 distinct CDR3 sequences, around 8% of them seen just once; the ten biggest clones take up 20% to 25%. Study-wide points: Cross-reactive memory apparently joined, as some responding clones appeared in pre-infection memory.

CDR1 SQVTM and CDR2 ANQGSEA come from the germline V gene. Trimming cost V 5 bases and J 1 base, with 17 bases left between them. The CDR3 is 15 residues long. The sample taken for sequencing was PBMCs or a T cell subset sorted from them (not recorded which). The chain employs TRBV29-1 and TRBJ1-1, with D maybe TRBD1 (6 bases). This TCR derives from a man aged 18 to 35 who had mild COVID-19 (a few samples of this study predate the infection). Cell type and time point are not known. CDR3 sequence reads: CSVTDGGRENTEAFF. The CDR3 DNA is TGCAGCGTTACTGACGGGGGCAGAGAGAACACTGAAGCTTTCTTT.